These 31 T cell receptor beta chains share one sample of origin, sequenced in a study of Tregs in tolerant kidney transplant recipients. Mixed chimerism was transient after nonmyeloablative marrow transplants from related graft donors. Only in-frame clones appear in the TCRdb table, and some are missing; sequencing was by immunoSEQ multiplex PCR. Of 81,000 or so clones listed, roughly 90% are singletons. Sequenced material: CD4+ T cells from blood (PBMCs), taken 24 months after the transplant. The receptors stem from a human patient who received a combined kidney and bone marrow transplant. Some T cells may arise from the graft donor.

This chain connects TRBV10-3 to TRBJ2-3; the match to TRBD1 covers 10 bases. The germline V gene has CDR1 ENHRY and CDR2 SYGVKD. The V segment lost 6 bases and the J segment 1 base; nucleotides outside the gene matches: 1. This CDR3 spans 14 amino acids. Here the CDR3 DNA reads TGTGCCATCAGAGGACAGGGGGGCACAGATACGCAGTATTTT. It translates to CAIRGQGGTDTQYF.

This chain joins TRBV5-1 and TRBJ1-1; perhaps TRBD1 as D (6 bases). CDR3 length: 14 residues. Germline V lookup: CDR1 SGHRS, CDR2 YFSETQ. V lost 0 bases and J lost 6, with 12 bases in between. In nucleotides, the CDR3 is TGCGCCAGCAGCTTGGAACCCAGGGGATCTGAAGCTTTCTTT. The encoded protein is CASSLEPRGSEAFF.

J is TRBJ2-7 and V is TRBV19; 7 bases are a match to TRBD2. V trimming: 10 bases; J trimming: 3 bases; junction bases outside the gene matches: 9. The CDR3 has 13 amino acids. Per germline, CDR1 LNHDA and CDR2 SQIVND (reference sequence). The CDR3 DNA sequence: TGTGCCACTCACAAGACGGGAGGCTACGAGCAGTACTTC. As protein: CATHKTGGYEQYF.

This clone is a singleton in its sample. The CDR3 coding sequence is TGTGCCAGCAGACGATCAGGGAAAGATACGCAGTATTTT. Translated, it gives CASRRSGKDTQYF. This chain uses TRBV7-3 with TRBJ2-3; D perhaps matches TRBD1 (5 bases). The CDR3 runs to 13 residues. Trimming pared 6 bases from V and 5 bases from J, leaving 12 bases between. Germline CDR1 is SGHTA and CDR2 is FQGTGA.

The V gene is TRBV7-7, the J gene TRBJ2-2; 7 bases fit TRBD1. J was trimmed by 0 bases and V by 2 bases; bases with no gene match: 6. Germline CDR1 is SSHAT and CDR2 is FNYEAQ (reference sequence). The length of the CDR3 is 17 residues. CDR3 sequence: CASSLTRQGANTGELFF. The DNA of the CDR3 is TGTGCCAGCAGCTTAACGAGGCAGGGGGCGAACACCGGGGAGCTGTTTTTT.

CDR3 protein: CASSLSGGTSQYF. The CDR3 bases are TGTGCCAGCAGCTTAAGCGGCGGCACCTCGCAGTATTTT. The rearrangement links TRBV7-9 to TRBJ2-3; maybe TRBD2 (5 bases). Germline assignment: CDR1 SEHNR and CDR2 FQNEAQ (reference sequence). The length of the CDR3 is 13 residues. The ends were cut back, 2 bases at V and 10 bases at J, with 13 bases in the middle.

V is TRBV10-3 and J is TRBJ2-1; 15 positions match TRBD2. Per the germline V gene, CDR1 is ENHRY and CDR2 is SYGVKD. This CDR3 is 19 amino acids long. Germline trimming cut 5 bases from V and 2 bases from J; bases unmatched to any gene: 10. The CDR3 coding sequence is TGTGCCATCAGTCAAACCGGGACTAGCGGGAGGAGGACCTACAATGAGCAGTTCTTC. Translated, it gives CAISQTGTSGRRTYNEQFF.

This chain uses TRBV14 with TRBJ2-2; a possible D gene is TRBD1 (5 bases). Germline CDR1 and CDR2: SGHDN and FVKESK. The CDR3 is 13 residues long. V lost 5 bases and J 1 base, leaving 5 bases between the germline ends. This chain's CDR3 is CASSGQNTGELFF. The CDR3, as DNA: TGTGCCAGCAGCGGACAGAACACCGGGGAGCTGTTTTTT.

CDR3 nucleotide sequence: TGCGCCAGCAGCGAAACAGGGATGAACACTGAAGCTTTCTTT. It codes for CASSETGMNTEAFF. The V gene is TRBV5-1, the J gene TRBJ1-1; a weak D match, TRBD1 (6 bases). Germline V lookup: CDR1 SGHRS, CDR2 YFSETQ. CDR3 length: 14 amino acids. V lost 4 bases to trimming and J lost 0 bases, with 10 bases between them.

The CDR3, as DNA: TGTGCCAGCTCACTCGACAGTCGATATGAAAAACTGTTTTTT. Residues: CASSLDSRYEKLFF. The rearrangement joins TRBV18 to TRBJ1-4; TRBD1 is a possible D gene (5 bases). Germline values: CDR1 KGHSH, CDR2 LQKENI. Trimming left V 4 bases short and J 6 bases short, with 12 bases between. The CDR3 extends over 14 amino acids.

J is TRBJ2-3 and V is TRBV4-3, with TRBD2 identical over 9 bases. Per germline, CDR1 LGHNA and CDR2 YSLEER. This CDR3 contains 16 residues. Trimming at V came to 1 base and at J to 2 bases, leaving 4 bases not matched to a gene. This CDR3 reads CASSQALAGVTDTQYF. The CDR3 DNA reads as TGCGCCAGCAGCCAAGCATTAGCGGGAGTCACAGATACGCAGTATTTT.

Concerning this clone itself: Other DNA sequences in this specimen translate into the identical CDR3. V gene TRBV27 combines with J gene TRBJ2-5, with 8 bases matching TRBD1. The CDR3 sequence is 15 residues long. V shed 4 bases, J shed 5 bases, and the junction held 9 bases outside the gene matches. In germline, CDR1 is MNHEY, CDR2 SMNVEV (reference sequence). The CDR3 nucleotides are TGTGCCAGCAGTTCTTACAGGGGGTTGCGGGAGACCCAGTACTTC. Translation gives CASSSYRGLRETQYF.

CDR3 region: CASSNRDRGGNEQFF. CDR3 nucleotide sequence: TGTGCCAGCAGCAATCGGGACAGGGGAGGGAATGAGCAGTTCTTC. The chain recombines TRBV6-6 with TRBJ2-1; 10 bases are shared with TRBD1. V lost 6 bases, J lost 7 bases, and 9 bases stayed unmatched. There are 15 residues in the CDR3. Germline CDR1 and CDR2: MNHNY and SVGAGI (reference sequence).

This chain uses TRBV9 with TRBJ2-5; maybe TRBD1 (6 bases). Germline CDR1 is SGDLS and CDR2 is YYNGEE. There are 13 residues in the CDR3. Trimming removed 5 bases from V and 2 bases from J, with 10 bases in between. The DNA for the CDR3 is TGTGCCAGCAGAAGGACAGAACAAGAGACCCAGTACTTC. Translated: CASRRTEQETQYF.

The V call is TRBV7-7, the J call TRBJ2-2, with 8 bases aligning to TRBD2. The junction had 6 bases not matched to a gene; V was cut back by 5 bases and J by 1 base. The CDR3 is made up of 16 amino acids. Germline V lookup: CDR1 SSHAT, CDR2 FNYEAQ (reference sequence). In nucleotides, the CDR3 is TGTGCCAGCAGCCAAACAACTAGCGGGAACACCGGGGAGCTGTTTTTT. Protein sequence: CASSQTTSGNTGELFF.

The chain employs TRBV5-8 and TRBJ1-3; D is uncertain. This CDR3 has 13 residues. Trimming removed 1 base at V and 4 bases at J, with 6 bases between. From germline, CDR1 is SGHTS and CDR2 YDEGEE. The CDR3 sequence: CASSLRGGNTIYF. In nucleotides, the CDR3 is TGTGCCAGCAGCTTGAGAGGGGGAAACACCATATATTTT.

This clone was counted a single time. The chain couples TRBV10-3 to TRBJ1-2, with a weak D call TRBD1 (5 bases). The germline V and J ends were trimmed by 3 bases and 5 bases, with 16 bases remaining between them. Germline V gene data show CDR1 as ENHRY and CDR2 as SYGVKD. This CDR3 contains 15 residues. CDR3 nucleotide sequence: TGTGCCATCAGTGAAGTTGGGACTCAAGGGTATGGCTACACCTTC. It encodes CAISEVGTQGYGYTF.

The chain combines TRBV18 with TRBJ1-2; TRBD1 agrees at 11 bases. Per the germline V gene, CDR1 is KGHSH and CDR2 is LQKENI. V shed 3 bases, J shed 6 bases, and the junction held 9 bases outside the gene matches. CDR3 length equals 16 residues. CDR3 residues: CASSPGQGAIQNGYTF. CDR3 DNA sequence: TGTGCCAGCTCACCTGGACAGGGGGCGATTCAGAATGGCTACACCTTC.

The genes are TRBV20-1 and TRBJ1-2; no firm D call. With 6 bases removed from V and 3 bases from J, the gap between germline ends came to 8 bases. This CDR3 region has 11 residues. Germline CDR1 reads DFQATT; CDR2 reads SNEGSKA (reference sequence). The CDR3 here is CSAQRDYGYTF. Here the CDR3 DNA reads TGCAGTGCCCAGCGCGACTATGGCTACACCTTC.

The chain uses TRBV11-3 and TRBJ2-3; 7 bases agree with TRBD2. From germline, CDR1 is SGHNT and CDR2 YENEEA. The CDR3 is made up of 15 amino acids. The V and J ends lost 1 base and 2 bases, in that order; junction bases with no gene match: 3. CDR3 coding DNA: TGTGCCAGCAGCTTAGGAGGGAGGGCCACAGATACGCAGTATTTT. Protein: CASSLGGRATDTQYF. Filled out from reference TRBV11-3 and TRBJ2-3, the complete variable domain reads EAGVVQSPRYKIIEKKQPVAFWCNPISGHNTLYWYLQNLGQGPELLIRYENEEAVDDSQLPKDRFSAERLKGVDSTLKIQPAELGDSAVYLCASSLGGRATDTQYFGPGTRLTVL.

V gene TRBV2 combines with J gene TRBJ1-2; possibly TRBD1 for D (6 bases). The CDR3 spans 12 residues. Germline V gene data show CDR1 as SNHLY and CDR2 as FYNNEI. V lost 4 bases to trimming and J lost 6 bases, with 9 bases between them. In DNA form, the CDR3 reads TGTGCCAGCAGTGGGGACATGGATGGCTACACCTTC. Protein product: CASSGDMDGYTF. The full variable domain, with the rest looked up from reference TRBV2 and TRBJ1-2, is EPEVTQTPSHQVTQMGQEVILRCVPISNHLYFYWYRQILGQKVEFLVSFYNNEISEKSEIFDDQFSVERPDGSNFTLKIRSTKLEDSAMYFCASSGDMDGYTFGSGTRLTVV.

The V and J genes are TRBV19 and TRBJ1-6, with 7 bases fitting TRBD1. The CDR3 sequence is 17 residues long. Germline loops: CDR1 LNHDA, CDR2 SQIVND (reference sequence). V shed 7 bases, J shed 0 bases, and the junction held 9 bases outside the gene matches. This CDR3 is CASTADRRSSYNSPLHF. CDR3 in DNA: TGTGCCAGTACTGCGGACAGGCGAAGCTCCTATAATTCACCCCTCCACTTT.

V usage is TRBV18 and J usage is TRBJ2-3, with D perhaps matching TRBD1 (7 bases). Per germline, CDR1 KGHSH and CDR2 LQKENI. Trimming took 5 bases from V and 2 from J, leaving 23 bases between them. The CDR3 totals 18 residues. CDR3 coding DNA: TGTGCCAGCTCAAGCCAACCGGGGGACAGAACTTACACAGATACGCAGTATTTT. As protein: CASSSQPGDRTYTDTQYF.

This clone was seen only a few times. The V gene is TRBV10-3, the J gene TRBJ1-1; D might be TRBD1 (6 bases). The CDR3 has 13 residues. V lost 5 bases, J lost 2 bases, and 9 bases lay in between. Germline V gene data show CDR1 as ENHRY and CDR2 as SYGVKD. CDR3 nucleotides: TGTGCCATCAGTTCACAGGGAAACACTGAAGCTTTCTTT. Its translation: CAISSQGNTEAFF.

The rearrangement joins TRBV21-1 to TRBJ1-5; the table calls TRBD1, which could not be checked here. TRBV21-1 is a pseudogene locus. The CDR3 loop spans 17 amino acids. The CDR3 bases are TGTGCCAGCAGCAAAAGGACAGTATTAGATAGCAATCAGCCCCAGCATTTT. Encoded protein: CASSKRTVLDSNQPQHF.

V gene TRBV6-6 combines with J gene TRBJ1-1; TRBD1 matches 10 bases. This CDR3 region has 14 residues. V shed 5 bases and J 4 bases; nucleotides not matched to a gene: 4. Germline V lookup: CDR1 MNHNY, CDR2 SVGAGI (reference sequence). The CDR3 here is CASSRQGAATEAFF. For the CDR3, the DNA is TGTGCCAGCAGTCGACAGGGGGCGGCCACTGAAGCTTTCTTT.

This clone showed up just once. J is TRBJ2-7 and V is TRBV7-8; a possible D gene is TRBD1 (6 bases). CDR3 length: 14 amino acids. Germline CDR1 and CDR2: SGHVS and FQNEAQ. V was pared by 1 base and J by 0 bases, with 7 bases between. CDR3 in DNA: TGTGCCAGCAGCTTAGACAGGGTCTCCTACGAGCAGTACTTC. As protein: CASSLDRVSYEQYF. Supplemented by reference TRBV7-8 and TRBJ2-7, the full variable domain reads GAGVSQSPRYKVAKRGQDVALRCDPISGHVSLFWYQQALGQGPEFLTYFQNEAQLDKSGLPSDRFFAERPEGSVSTLKIQRTQQEDSAVYLCASSLDRVSYEQYFGPGTRLTVT.

The genes are TRBV5-1 and TRBJ2-7; D might be TRBD2 (6 bases). The V and J ends lost 4 bases and 5 bases respectively, with 22 bases between them. CDR3 size: 16 residues. Germline V gene lookup returns CDR1 SGHRS and CDR2 YFSETQ. In nucleotides, the CDR3 is TGCGCCAGCAGCCGAACCCTAGCCTCGGGAGCCCACGAGCAGTACTTC. Translating gives CASSRTLASGAHEQYF.

This chain uses TRBV30 with TRBJ2-3, with D possibly being TRBD2 (5 bases). The V end lost 2 bases, the J end lost 2 bases, and 17 bases lay between the germline ends. The CDR3 contains 16 residues. Germline V lookup: CDR1 GTSNPN, CDR2 SVGIG (reference sequence). The CDR3 is CAWSNFRTQDTDTQYF. CDR3 sequence (DNA): TGTGCCTGGAGTAACTTCCGGACTCAAGACACAGATACGCAGTATTTT.

This chain uses TRBV19 with TRBJ2-7; 11 nucleotides align to TRBD1. The CDR3 has 13 amino acids. The J segment lost 9 bases and the V segment lost 5 bases, leaving 6 bases of the junction unmatched. Germline values: CDR1 LNHDA, CDR2 SQIVND (reference sequence). CDR3 region: CASSEGQGVLQYF. CDR3 nucleotides: TGTGCCAGTAGTGAGGGACAGGGGGTTCTGCAGTACTTC.

CDR3 sequence: CASSIGPGVYNEQFF. CDR3 coding DNA: TGTGCCAGTAGTATAGGCCCAGGGGTTTACAATGAGCAGTTCTTC. The chain is built from TRBV19 and TRBJ2-1, with D possibly being TRBD1 (6 bases). V was cut by 1 base and J by 4 bases, with 11 bases left in between. This CDR3 is built from 15 residues. Germline V CDR1 and CDR2: LNHDA, SQIVND (reference sequence).